What follows are 30 T cell receptor beta chains derived from one specimen sequenced in a study of a mutant IDH1 vaccine in newly diagnosed glioma. Stated time point: baseline, week 1 (first vaccination visit). Indicated treatment: pre-vaccination baseline after standard-of-care therapy. Profiled with immunoSEQ multiplex PCR; TCRdb holds only in-frame clones, not every one. The sample includes around 30,000 clones, approximately 80% of them seen just once. The sequenced sample was peripheral blood mononuclear cells (PBMCs), obtained from a glioma patient treated with radiotherapy, temozolomide or both. All receptors come from a middle-aged man with glioma. Some clones in this sample may be carry-over from other donors' samples.

The chain is built from TRBV19 and TRBJ2-5, with D possibly matching TRBD1 (6 bases). The CDR3 has 13 residues. The ends were cut back, 6 bases at V and 5 bases at J, with 13 bases in the middle. From germline, CDR1 is LNHDA and CDR2 SQIVND (reference sequence). The CDR3 sequence is CASRPTGMETQYF. The CDR3 DNA sequence: TGTGCCAGTAGACCAACAGGGATGGAGACCCAGTACTTC.

This clone was found a few times. J is TRBJ1-2 and V is TRBV5-4; TRBD1 matches 7 bases. This CDR3 region has 12 residues. The ends lost 7 bases at V and 8 bases at J; junction bases unmatched: 8. Germline V gene sequence: CDR1 SGHNT, CDR2 YYREEE (reference sequence). The CDR3 region is CASLDRVGGYTF. CDR3 in DNA: TGTGCCAGCCTCGACAGGGTTGGCGGCTACACCTTC.

The chain carries TRBV7-9 and TRBJ2-1; 10 bases agree with TRBD2. Germline V lookup: CDR1 SEHNR, CDR2 FQNEAQ (reference sequence). Unmatched junction bases numbered 12, after V lost 4 bases and J lost 9 bases. The length of the CDR3 is 16 residues. CDR3 sequence (DNA): TGTGCCAGCAGCTCGTATACCGGGACTAGCGCGGTTGAGCAGTTCTTC. Translating gives CASSSYTGTSAVEQFF.

CDR3 sequence (DNA): TGTGCCAGCAGTGTTACTCCCGGGACAGGGTCCGGCGATGAGCAGTTCTTC. This sequence encodes CASSVTPGTGSGDEQFF. The V call is TRBV6-1, the J call TRBJ2-1; 9 positions match TRBD1. The CDR3 totals 17 residues. Trimming took 4 bases from V and 8 from J; bases not matched to a gene: 15. Germline CDR1 MNHNS, CDR2 SASEGT.

This clone was found a few times. The chain has TRBV5-1 and TRBJ2-4; 11 nucleotides agree with TRBD2. The CDR3 consists of 18 residues. The ends lost 0 bases at V and 1 base at J; junction bases unmatched: 6. Germline assignment: CDR1 SGHRS and CDR2 YFSETQ. The chain's CDR3 is CASSLVAGGAHAKNIQYF. DNA of the CDR3: TGCGCCAGCAGCTTGGTAGCGGGAGGGGCCCATGCCAAAAACATTCAGTACTTC.

This chain connects TRBV6-1 to TRBJ2-2, with D unresolved. Looked up from germline, CDR1 is MNHNS and CDR2 is SASEGT. This CDR3 has 15 residues. The V gene lost 0 bases and the J gene lost 5 bases, with 10 bases spanning the gap. The CDR3 is CASSEALGNTGELFF. DNA of the CDR3: TGTGCCAGCAGTGAAGCGCTGGGCAATACCGGGGAGCTGTTTTTT.

This chain uses TRBV5-6 with TRBJ2-7; D may be TRBD1 or TRBD2 (5 bases each). V shed 3 bases and J shed 2 bases, with 9 bases lying between them. The CDR3 contains 13 residues. Germline V CDR1 and CDR2: SGHDT, YYEEEE. The CDR3 here is CASSWGRTYEQYF. DNA of the CDR3: TGTGCCAGCAGCTGGGGACGGACCTACGAGCAGTACTTC.

Details on this clone: The identical CDR3 is also encoded by other nucleotide sequences in the sample. The chain combines TRBV19 with TRBJ1-1; D not resolved. The germline gives CDR1 LNHDA, CDR2 SQIVND (reference sequence). The CDR3 loop spans 11 amino acids. Trimming took 5 bases from V and 6 from J, leaving 7 bases between them. The CDR3 region has the DNA TGTGCCAGTAGTCAAGGGCCTGAAGCTTTCTTT. This gives the protein CASSQGPEAFF.

V is TRBV28 and J is TRBJ2-6; D unclear. CDR1 is MDHEN, CDR2 SYDVKM, per germline. CDR3 length equals 15 residues. Trimming took off 3 bases at V and 1 base at J, with 7 bases between the two ends. CDR3 protein: CASSFPQSGANVLTF. The DNA for the CDR3 is TGTGCCAGCAGTTTCCCCCAATCTGGGGCCAACGTCCTGACTTTC.

This clone came up a few times. This chain joins TRBV7-8 and TRBJ1-4; 9 nucleotides line up with TRBD1. The CDR3 covers 15 residues. Germline values: CDR1 SGHVS, CDR2 FQNEAQ. With V trimmed by 5 bases and J by 8 bases, 9 bases remained unmatched. The DNA for the CDR3 is TGTGCCAGCAGCCTCGGACAGGGGAGGGTCGAAAAACTGTTTTTT. Residues: CASSLGQGRVEKLFF. Full variable domain (rest looked up from reference TRBV7-8 and TRBJ1-4): GAGVSQSPRYKVAKRGQDVALRCDPISGHVSLFWYQQALGQGPEFLTYFQNEAQLDKSGLPSDRFFAERPEGSVSTLKIQRTQQEDSAVYLCASSLGQGRVEKLFFGSGTQLSVL.

This chain joins TRBV7-3 and TRBJ1-5; D not certain. The CDR3 is made up of 13 amino acids. The V end was cut by 5 bases, the J end by 7 bases, with 12 bases between. Germline V gene data show CDR1 as SGHTA and CDR2 as FQGTGA. The CDR3 is CASSLEAGQPQHF. Here the CDR3 DNA reads TGTGCCAGCAGCCTTGAGGCAGGACAGCCCCAGCATTTT. The full variable domain, with the rest looked up from reference TRBV7-3 and TRBJ1-5, is GAGVSQTPSNKVTEKGKYVELRCDPISGHTALYWYRQSLGQGPEFLIYFQGTGAADDSGLPNDRFFAVRPEGSVSTLKIQRTERGDSAVYLCASSLEAGQPQHFGDGTRLSIL.

The DNA for the CDR3 is TGTGCCAGCAGCCTGACGGGGGGCCAGTATTCGCCACCAACATACGAGCAGTACTTC. This gives the protein CASSLTGGQYSPPTYEQYF. This sequence joins TRBV7-2 and TRBJ2-7; perhaps TRBD2 as D (7 bases). Trimming took off 5 bases at V and 4 bases at J, with 30 bases between the two ends. Germline loops: CDR1 SGHTA, CDR2 FQGNSA. The CDR3 has 19 residues.

The chain uses TRBV10-2 and TRBJ1-1; 9 bases align to TRBD1. CDR1 is WSHSY and CDR2 is SAAADI in the germline V gene. The ends lost 3 bases at V and 1 base at J; junction bases unmatched: 3. The CDR3 is 15 amino acids. CDR3 nucleotide sequence: TGCGCCAGCAGTGATACGGGACAGGGGAACACTGAAGCTTTCTTT. It specifies CASSDTGQGNTEAFF.

This clone was observed a handful of times. This chain links TRBV11-1 with TRBJ1-4; D gene unclear. CDR1 SGHAT and CDR2 FQDESV come from the germline V gene (reference sequence). The CDR3 extends over 13 amino acids. Between the trimmed V and J ends, which lost 3 bases and 4 bases, there was a span of 6 bases. DNA of the CDR3: TGTGCCAGCAGCTTCGGAGTTAATGAAAAACTGTTTTTT. It encodes CASSFGVNEKLFF.

The chain has TRBV28 and TRBJ2-7, with a possible D match to TRBD2 (6 bases). Germline loops: CDR1 MDHEN, CDR2 SYDVKM. V lost 7 bases and J lost 6, with 16 bases in between. This CDR3 comprises 13 residues. The CDR3 spells CASIGTPQSEQYF. In nucleotides, the CDR3 is TGTGCCAGCATCGGGACTCCTCAGAGCGAGCAGTACTTC.

This chain joins TRBV7-9 and TRBJ2-7, with D perhaps being TRBD1 or TRBD2 (6 bases each). The CDR3 has 12 residues. The V end was cut by 5 bases, the J end by 6 bases, with 11 bases between. Germline CDR1 SEHNR, CDR2 FQNEAQ (reference sequence). CDR3 protein: CASSPQGGEQYF. Written as DNA, the CDR3 is TGTGCCAGCAGCCCACAGGGAGGCGAGCAGTACTTC.

The chain carries TRBV6-5 and TRBJ1-6, with unresolved D. V was cut by 8 bases and J by 7 bases, with 18 bases left in between. The CDR3 loop spans 15 amino acids. Germline CDR1 and CDR2: MNHEY and SVGAGI. The CDR3 region has the DNA TGTGCCAGCTCCTCCAGTCCCGTAGGAAATTCACCCCTCCACTTT. Residues: CASSSSPVGNSPLHF.

The sample holds one count of this clone. The chain uses TRBV14 and TRBJ2-3; D gene ambiguous. The germline CDR1 and CDR2 sequences are SGHDN and FVKESK. Trimming left V 6 bases short and J 0 bases short, with 19 bases between. The CDR3 runs to 17 residues. The CDR3 region is CASRAWNQDPSTDTQYF. The CDR3 DNA reads as TGTGCCAGCAGGGCGTGGAACCAAGACCCCAGCACAGATACGCAGTATTTT.

The rearrangement links TRBV9 to TRBJ2-3; 12 bases are a match to TRBD2. Germline assignment: CDR1 SGDLS and CDR2 YYNGEE. This CDR3 contains 19 residues. V was clipped by 0 bases and J by 4 bases; unmatched bases: 12. The CDR3 sequence: CASSVELAGGTRIADTQYF. The CDR3 nucleotides read TGTGCCAGCAGCGTAGAACTAGCGGGGGGAACCCGGATCGCAGATACGCAGTATTTT.

The rearrangement uses TRBV4-2 and TRBJ2-2, with 9 bases lining up with TRBD2. The germline V gene has CDR1 LGHNA and CDR2 YNFKEQ. V was pared by 4 bases and J by 5 bases, with 8 bases of the junction left unmatched. This CDR3 has 16 residues. CDR3 DNA sequence: TGTGCCAGCAGCCCAGTTAGCGGGAGTGTGACCGGGGAGCTGTTTTTT. Residues: CASSPVSGSVTGELFF.

V and J are TRBV6-6 and TRBJ1-1; D call uncertain. Trimming cost V 0 bases and J 4 bases, with 9 bases left between them. The CDR3 spans 14 residues. Germline CDR1 and CDR2: MNHNY and SVGAGI (reference sequence). The CDR3 DNA follows: TGTGCCAGCAGTTACTCCTTGCTTGGCACTGAAGCTTTCTTT. Encoded protein: CASSYSLLGTEAFF.

The chain employs TRBV5-1 and TRBJ2-1; D is unresolved. CDR3 length equals 17 residues. V was shortened by 0 bases and J by 3 bases, with 16 bases between the two germline ends. Germline values: CDR1 SGHRS, CDR2 YFSETQ. CDR3 residues: CASSLEHLVYHYNEQFF. The CDR3 region has the DNA TGCGCCAGCAGCTTGGAGCACCTCGTTTACCACTACAATGAGCAGTTCTTC. Full variable domain (missing parts from reference TRBV5-1 and TRBJ2-1): KAGVTQTPRYLIKTRGQQVTLSCSPISGHRSVSWYQQTPGQGLQFLFEYFSETQRNKGNFPGRFSGRQFSNSRSEMNVSTLELGDSALYLCASSLEHLVYHYNEQFFGPGTRLTVL.

The chain uses TRBV6-5 and TRBJ2-2, with TRBD1 matching 8 bases. The length of the CDR3 is 14 residues. V lost 6 bases and J lost 4; bases outside the gene matches: 4. Germline CDR1 is MNHEY and CDR2 is SVGAGI. In nucleotides, the CDR3 is TGTGCCAGCAGGACAGGGGATCTCACCGGGGAGCTGTTTTTT. Its protein product is CASRTGDLTGELFF.

V and J are TRBV11-3 and TRBJ2-2; TRBD1 is a possible D gene (6 bases). V was cut by 5 bases and J by 4 bases, with 11 bases left in between. CDR3 size: 14 residues. Germline loops: CDR1 SGHNT, CDR2 YENEEA. The CDR3 bases are TGTGCCAGCAGCGAACAGGGAGCCACCGGGGAGCTGTTTTTT. Amino acid sequence: CASSEQGATGELFF. The full variable domain, with the rest looked up from reference TRBV11-3 and TRBJ2-2, is EAGVVQSPRYKIIEKKQPVAFWCNPISGHNTLYWYLQNLGQGPELLIRYENEEAVDDSQLPKDRFSAERLKGVDSTLKIQPAELGDSAVYLCASSEQGATGELFFGEGSRLTVL.

The chain uses TRBV5-5 and TRBJ1-4; D remains unclear. Trimming removed 5 bases from V and 7 bases from J, with 12 bases in between. The CDR3 runs to 13 residues. Germline CDR1 is SGHKS and CDR2 is YYEKEE (reference sequence). This CDR3 reads CASSPRSSEKLFF. DNA for the CDR3: TGTGCCAGCAGTCCTCGATCTAGTGAAAAACTGTTTTTT.

The CDR3 DNA sequence: TGCAGCGTTGTCCTTACCTACGAGCAGTACTTC. It specifies CSVVLTYEQYF. The chain has TRBV29-1 and TRBJ2-7; D unresolved. The CDR3 runs 11 residues. The germline gives CDR1 SQVTM, CDR2 ANQGSEA. Trimming pared 4 bases from V and 2 bases from J, leaving 6 bases between.

The table lists this clone with a few counts. The chain is built from TRBV2 and TRBJ1-4; D unresolved. Trimming pared 6 bases from V and 0 bases from J, leaving 8 bases between. Germline-derived CDR1 and CDR2 are SNHLY and FYNNEI. The CDR3 spans 14 residues. The CDR3 protein is CASREQTTNEKLFF. For the CDR3, the DNA is TGTGCCAGCAGAGAACAGACAACTAATGAAAAACTGTTTTTT.

V gene TRBV5-6 combines with J gene TRBJ2-1; no firm D call. Trimming stripped 3 bases from V and 2 bases from J, with 0 bases between. The CDR3 covers 11 residues. Germline CDR1 SGHDT, CDR2 YYEEEE. The CDR3 is CASSSYNEQFF. The CDR3 DNA reads TGTGCCAGCAGCTCCTACAATGAGCAGTTCTTC.

The chain combines TRBV30 with TRBJ1-2, with D possibly matching TRBD1 (5 bases). The CDR3 totals 13 residues. Trimming shortened V by 0 bases and J by 4 bases, and 9 bases separated the two germline ends. Germline CDR1 and CDR2: GTSNPN and SVGIG (reference sequence). The CDR3 DNA sequence: TGTGCCTGGAGTGTAGGGCAGGGCTATGGCTACACCTTC. Amino acid sequence: CAWSVGQGYGYTF.

This chain uses TRBV6-5 with TRBJ2-7, with 7 bases that match TRBD1. CDR3 size: 14 residues. The germline CDR1 and CDR2 sequences are MNHEY and SVGAGI. J gave up 4 bases and V 5 bases, and 8 bases lay outside the gene matches. The CDR3 DNA follows: TGTGCCAGCAGTCTCGACAGGGCGAGTTACGAGCAGTACTTC. Encoded protein: CASSLDRASYEQYF.